This record covers a single T cell receptor (beta chain). The CDR3 loop spans 16 amino acids. From germline, CDR1 is SGDLS and CDR2 YYNGEE. V lost 2 bases, J lost 7 bases, and 18 bases lay in between. This entry comes from a study of OX40 agonist ivuxolimab in advanced cancers. Study details: Participants averaged roughly 57 years of age (range about 23 to 80) and were less than 85% male. Roughly two fifths of patients had received prior checkpoint inhibitor therapy.

Here immunoSEQ multiplex PCR was the method, and the copy in TCRdb shows in-frame clones only, minus some. The sample lists about 33,000 clones, about four fifths occurring once. This specimen was CD4+ or CD8+ T cells sorted from blood, taken in a trial of the OX40 agonist ivuxolimab. The chain uses TRBV9 and TRBJ2-2; no definite D call. This clonotype was obtained from an adult with an advanced solid tumor such as melanoma, head and neck, liver or kidney cancer. The CDR3 here is CASSVSLAGLGGELFF. The CDR3 DNA reads TGTGCCAGCAGCGTTAGTTTGGCAGGTTTGGGCGGGGAGCTGTTTTTT.